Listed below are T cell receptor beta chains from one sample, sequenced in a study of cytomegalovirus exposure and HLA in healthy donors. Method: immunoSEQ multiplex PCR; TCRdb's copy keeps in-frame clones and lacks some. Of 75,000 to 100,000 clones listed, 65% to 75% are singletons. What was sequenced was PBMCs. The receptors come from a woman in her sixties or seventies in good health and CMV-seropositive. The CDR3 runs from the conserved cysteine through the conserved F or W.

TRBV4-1	CASSHPGTGGAQYF
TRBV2	CASSADIYSNQPQHF
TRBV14	CASSQLASGGYTF
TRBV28	CASSLSGSLQYF
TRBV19	CASSSGRANEKLFF
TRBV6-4	CASRDRSAGGTPLHF
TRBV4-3	CASSQDTSGYNEQFF
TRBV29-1	CSVGHPGTQYF
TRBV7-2	CASSLTSSGQETQYF
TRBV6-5	CASSYDRDQPQHF
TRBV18	CASSPPQGWTEAFF
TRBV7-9	CASSLGGRGHAQETQYF
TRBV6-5	CASKKQGGGYTF
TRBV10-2	CASSESTNTEAFF
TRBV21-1	CASSTRDRDQRSYNEQFF
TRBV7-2	CASSSYRAYEQYF
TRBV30	CACWTGDNSPLHF
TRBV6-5	CASSYSGAGAYNEQFF
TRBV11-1	CASSLARLAGDEQFF
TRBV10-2	CASRPDSWLSEQYF